This is a list of T cell receptor beta chains from one sample in a study of CD8+CD57+ T cells in acquired aplastic anemia. MiXCR, run by TCRdb on the reads, gives a single entry per CDR3 protein. The repertoire holds under 75,000 distinct CDR3 sequences, with around 50% as singletons. Sequenced input: sorted CD4+, CD8+, or CD8+CD57+ T cells (not recorded which) from PBMCs. The receptors derive from a human donor in good health, serving as a control. Both conserved end residues are trimmed from each CDR3.

v_call	j_call	cdr3_aa
TRBV25-1	TRBJ2-7	ASSEYVGQTYEQY
TRBV24-1	TRBJ2-5	ATKETHGETQY
TRBV29-1	TRBJ2-5	SVRTSGETQY
TRBV29-1	TRBJ2-1	SVALGRGYNEQF
TRBV25-1	TRBJ2-3	ASSPQLAGKNTQY
TRBV5-1	TRBJ2-7	ASSNTGTGTYEQY
TRBV20-1	TRBJ2-7	SARVGTGPSYEQY
TRBV19	TRBJ1-5	ASSMGQSSNQPQH
TRBV2	TRBJ2-7	ASSENYEQY
TRBV18	TRBJ2-1	ASSLAGDEQF
TRBV7-9	TRBJ2-1	ASRPTSGSRNEQF
TRBV5-1	TRBJ2-5	ASSWEQETQY
TRBV7-6	TRBJ1-2	ASSLDWTVEYGYT
TRBV5-5	TRBJ2-3	ASSSRQGADTRY
TRBV19	TRBJ2-7	ASSVGTSGYEQY
TRBV24-1	TRBJ1-2	ATSDFRENYGYT
TRBV20-1	TRBJ2-7	SATQGYEQY
TRBV29-1	TRBJ1-2	SVGEGGYT
TRBV6-1	TRBJ2-2	ASGRTGDGDTGELF
TRBV15	TRBJ1-2	ATSRDLPNGYYGYT